Listed here are 10 T cell receptor beta chains from one sample, sequenced in a study of T cells in localized non-small cell lung cancer. TCRdb's copy holds only in-frame clones and misses some; the assay was immunoSEQ multiplex PCR. Here the sample spans over 65,000 clones, 84% being singletons. Sequencing used peripheral blood, obtained before any cancer treatment. All receptors come from an older female donor with stage I lung adenocarcinoma.

This clone showed up just once. The rearrangement links TRBV11-2 to TRBJ2-2; D may be TRBD1 (6 bases). V dropped 4 bases and J dropped 3 bases, with 9 bases sitting between them. The CDR3 is 14 residues long. Germline V gene lookup returns CDR1 SGHAT and CDR2 FQNNGV. The CDR3 DNA sequence: TGTGCCAGCAGCTGGGACACTTACACCGGGGAGCTGTTTTTT. Amino acids: CASSWDTYTGELFF. Together with reference TRBV11-2 and TRBJ2-2, the CDR3 gives the full variable domain: EAGVAQSPRYKIIEKRQSVAFWCNPISGHATLYWYQQILGQGPKLLIQFQNNGVVDDSQLPKDRFSAERLKGVDSTLKIQPAKLEDSAVYLCASSWDTYTGELFFGEGSRLTVL.

The CDR3: CASMKQGRSPLHF. The DNA for the CDR3 is TGTGCCAGCATGAAGCAGGGGAGGTCACCCCTCCACTTT. V is TRBV7-8 and J is TRBJ1-6; TRBD1 is a possible D gene (6 bases). This CDR3 spans 13 amino acids. Germline values: CDR1 SGHVS, CDR2 FQNEAQ. V lost 7 bases to trimming and J lost 10 bases, with 14 bases between them.

This rearrangement joins TRBV15 to TRBJ2-2; D unclear. The CDR3 extends over 16 amino acids. The V end was cut by 3 bases, the J end by 5 bases, with 16 bases between. Germline V lookup: CDR1 LNHNV, CDR2 YYDKDF (reference sequence). The CDR3 sequence is CATSRSSTARTGELFF. CDR3 DNA: TGTGCCACCAGCAGGTCATCCACAGCGAGGACCGGGGAGCTGTTTTTT.

The rearrangement joins TRBV4-2 to TRBJ2-1; tentatively, D is TRBD2 (5 bases). The CDR3 loop spans 14 amino acids. Trimming took 2 bases from V and 9 from J, leaving 14 bases between them. Looked up from germline, CDR1 is LGHNA and CDR2 is YNFKEQ. In nucleotides, the CDR3 is TGTGCCAGCAGCCAACTGGGTCGGGAAATTGAGCAGTTCTTC. It encodes CASSQLGREIEQFF.

CDR3 bases: TGTGCCAGCAGTCGTAGCGGGAGGGGTCCTACGCAGCAGTACTTC. Its translation: CASSRSGRGPTQQYF. J is TRBJ2-7 and V is TRBV6-6; the match to TRBD2 covers 11 bases. Germline-derived CDR1 and CDR2 are MNHNY and SVGAGI (reference sequence). The length of the CDR3 is 15 residues. V was pared by 5 bases and J by 8 bases, with 11 bases of the junction left unmatched.

This chain uses TRBV7-6 with TRBJ1-2, with D possibly being TRBD1 (5 bases). The CDR3 is 17 amino acids. The germline CDR1 and CDR2 sequences are SGHVS and FNYEAQ. V lost 5 bases and J lost 3, with 22 bases in between. DNA for the CDR3: TGTGCCAGCAGCCCCCGGGGAGGCCAGGGTGGATACTATGGCTACACCTTC. The encoded protein is CASSPRGGQGGYYGYTF.

The CDR3 sequence is CAIGERGNTGELFF. The CDR3 coding sequence is TGTGCCATCGGAGAGCGGGGGAACACCGGGGAGCTGTTTTTT. The rearrangement links TRBV10-3 to TRBJ2-2; 7 bases match TRBD2. CDR3 size: 14 residues. Germline V gives CDR1 ENHRY, CDR2 SYGVKD. V lost 8 bases to trimming and J lost 1 base; unmatched junction nucleotides: 4.

The rearrangement uses TRBV28 and TRBJ1-3; tentative D call: TRBD1 (5 bases). Trimming shortened V by 5 bases and J by 3 bases, and 14 bases separated the two germline ends. CDR1 and CDR2 (germline): MDHEN, SYDVKM. The CDR3 covers 15 residues. The CDR3 loop is CASSPTGTDGNTIYF. For the CDR3, the DNA is TGTGCCAGCAGTCCGACCGGGACGGATGGAAACACCATATATTTT.

The rearrangement links TRBV18 to TRBJ2-2, with D tentatively TRBD2 (5 bases). Germline CDR1 reads KGHSH; CDR2 reads LQKENI. Deletions cut 0 bases from V and 6 bases from J, with 8 bases between. CDR3 size: 14 residues. The DNA for the CDR3 is TGTGCCAGCTCACCACCACGCGGGTCCGGGGAGCTGTTTTTT. This codes for CASSPPRGSGELFF.

V and J are TRBV21-1 and TRBJ2-1; the tabulated D call, TRBD2, remains unverified against the DNA. TRBV21-1 is labeled a pseudogene. The CDR3 is 13 residues long. The CDR3 nucleotides read TGTGCCAGCAGACTAGAGCGCGACAATGAGCAGTTCTTC. Translating gives CASRLERDNEQFF.